The 9 T cell receptor beta chains below all came from one sample that was sequenced in a study of T cell responses to AZD1222 COVID-19 vaccine. Using immunoSEQ multiplex PCR, the repertoire was profiled, and TCRdb retains in-frame clones only, with some absent. The sample holds about 90,000 clones, about 90% seen once. The specimen was peripheral blood, collected on day 0 of AZD1222 vaccination. Receptors were obtained from an adult in good health.

The V gene is TRBV6-5, the J gene TRBJ1-2, with TRBD1 matching over 7 bases. The CDR3 loop spans 15 amino acids. V lost 5 bases to trimming and J lost 4 bases; unmatched junction nucleotides: 10. Germline V gene lookup returns CDR1 MNHEY and CDR2 SVGAGI. Here the CDR3 DNA reads TGTGCCAGCAGTACCCGACAGGGCGCCTCCTATGGCTACACCTTC. It codes for CASSTRQGASYGYTF.

A few counts support this clone. J is TRBJ2-5 and V is TRBV27; TRBD1 agrees at 12 bases. This CDR3 comprises 18 residues. V trimming: 6 bases; J trimming: 6 bases; junction bases outside the gene matches: 17. Germline CDR1 reads MNHEY; CDR2 reads SMNVEV (reference sequence). The CDR3 sequence is CASRGTGGALAGVKTQYF. The CDR3 DNA follows: TGTGCCAGCAGGGGGACAGGGGGCGCCCTAGCGGGAGTGAAGACCCAGTACTTC.

The chain joins TRBV11-2 to TRBJ1-3; D call uncertain. The germline CDR1 and CDR2 sequences are SGHAT and FQNNGV. The CDR3 consists of 17 residues. V lost 0 bases and J lost 0, with 12 bases in between. In nucleotides, the CDR3 is TGTGCCAGCAGCTTAGATTTTTTCGCGTACTCTGGAAACACCATATATTTT. Translation gives CASSLDFFAYSGNTIYF.

The V gene is TRBV7-2, the J gene TRBJ1-2; 8 bases map to TRBD1. Trimming took 5 bases from V and 7 from J; bases not matched to a gene: 9. The CDR3 spans 14 residues. In germline, CDR1 is SGHTA, CDR2 FQGNSA. In nucleotides, the CDR3 is TGTGCCAGCAGCGCTTCGACAGGGGCGTCTGGCTACACCTTC. Translated, it gives CASSASTGASGYTF. The complete variable domain, with remaining parts taken from reference TRBV7-2 and TRBJ1-2, reads GAGVSQSPSNKVTEKGKDVELRCDPISGHTALYWYRQSLGQGLEFLIYFQGNSAPDKSGLPSDRFSAERTGGSVSTLTIQRTQQEDSAVYLCASSASTGASGYTFGSGTRLTVV.

This clone is a singleton in its sample. J is TRBJ2-5 and V is TRBV28; 12 bases line up with TRBD1. The CDR3 consists of 18 residues. Unmatched junction bases numbered 13, after V lost 4 bases and J lost 4 bases. Germline assignment: CDR1 MDHEN and CDR2 SYDVKM. This chain's CDR3 is CASSSDPGQGAMGETQYF. Here the CDR3 DNA reads TGTGCCAGCAGTTCCGATCCGGGACAGGGGGCGATGGGAGAGACCCAGTACTTC.

This chain joins TRBV7-9 and TRBJ1-5; perhaps TRBD1 as D (6 bases). Germline-derived CDR1 and CDR2 are SEHNR and FQNEAQ (reference sequence). Trimming took 0 bases from V and 5 from J, leaving 11 bases between them. This CDR3 is 15 amino acids long. The CDR3 DNA follows: TGTGCCAGCAGCTTAGCGCGGGGGGGCGATCAGCCCCAGCATTTT. Amino acid sequence: CASSLARGGDQPQHF.

In DNA, the CDR3 is TGTGCCAGCAGCCCCGGACAGGGGGCTAGCTATGGCTACACCTTC. This encodes CASSPGQGASYGYTF. The chain couples TRBV9 to TRBJ1-2; TRBD1 matches 11 bases. The ends lost 4 bases at V and 4 bases at J; junction bases unmatched: 6. CDR1 and CDR2 from the germline V gene are SGDLS and YYNGEE. This CDR3 contains 15 residues.

The J gene is TRBJ2-3, the V gene TRBV24-1, with 7 bases matching TRBD2. The CDR3 has 16 amino acids. Trimming removed 5 bases from V and 4 bases from J; junction bases left unmatched: 11. Germline lookup yields CDR1 KGHDR and CDR2 SFDVKD. DNA for the CDR3: TGTGCCACCAGTGGAGACCGGGCGGGAGCTTCAGATACGCAGTATTTT. Its translation is CATSGDRAGASDTQYF.

This clone has a handful of counts. This chain links TRBV6-5 with TRBJ1-3, with D possibly matching TRBD1 (6 bases). Between the trimmed V and J ends, which lost 5 bases and 2 bases, there was a span of 7 bases. The germline gives CDR1 MNHEY, CDR2 SVGAGI. This CDR3 comprises 13 residues. The CDR3 DNA is TGTGCCAGCAGTCGACAGGCTGGAAACACCATATATTTT. Encoded protein: CASSRQAGNTIYF.